Listed below are T cell receptor beta chains from one sample, sequenced in a study of somatic mutations in cytotoxic T cells in rheumatoid arthritis. The method was immunoSEQ multiplex PCR; TCRdb's version includes in-frame clones alone and lacks a portion of them. The sample carries 15,000 or so clones, 72% recorded once. The sequenced sample consisted of CD8+ T cells sorted from blood. The source of these receptors is an adult with rheumatoid arthritis. The conserved cysteine and the conserved F or W are not part of the CDR3 here. Fields, in order: J gene, D gene, V gene, CDR3 protein. D genes are given only for firm matches.

>TRBJ1-6|NA|TRBV2
ASSAGPGGGSPLH
>TRBJ1-5|NA|TRBV6-6
ASSSGAGDQPQH
>TRBJ1-2|TRBD1|TRBV15
ATSSGETGLYGYT
>TRBJ1-6|NA|TRBV9
ASSAPGAGSSPLH
>TRBJ1-1|NA|TRBV4-3
ASSQAGTHTEAF
>TRBJ1-2|TRBD1|TRBV28
ASKGGRGIGPYGYT
>TRBJ2-7|NA|TRBV5-5
ASSQTGFYEQY
>TRBJ1-1|NA|TRBV23-1
ASSQKVNTEAF
>TRBJ2-1|NA|TRBV27
ASSLKGSYNEQF
>NA|NA|TRBV2
ASQRVGEQY
>TRBJ2-3|NA|TRBV7-9
ASNGRVSSDTQY